This entry features one TCR beta chain sequence. This clone came up many times. It has no known antigen specificity. Base quality data are lacking; no much larger clone is found one base away. These data come from a study of CD8+ T cells in alopecia areata listed by TCRdb under 2018. About the study as a whole: Treated patients were enrolled in an open-label pilot trial of oral tofacitinib at 5 to 10 mg twice daily for moderate-to-severe alopecia areata. Tofacitinib was given for 6 to 18 months, followed by 6 months of follow-up off drug to assess delayed response and recurrence. For the treated patients, the SALT score, which quantifies what percentage of scalp surface area is affected, served as the measure of disease severity. High-throughput TCRbeta sequencing was used to examine T cell clonal expansion in alopecia areata in both the C3H/HeJ mouse model and human patients. In humans, TCRbeta sequencing was performed on scalp tissue and on sorted CD4+ and CD8+ peripheral blood T cells from healthy controls and from patients with patchy or totalis/universalis alopecia areata. Tofacitinib-treated patients had biopsies at baseline and at 4 and 24 weeks of treatment, with a later scalp biopsy in several patients. Clonality in the scalp was compared among normal scalp (n=4), patchy alopecia areata scalp (n=8), and alopecia totalis/universalis scalp (n=8). The RNA source kit depended on sample type: the PAXgene miRNA kit for fixed scalp, the miRNeasy kit for PBMCs, and the RNeasy kit for mouse skin. Amplification of TCRbeta CDR3 regions was done by immunoSEQ multiplex PCR using 35 Vbeta forward primers and 13 Jbeta reverse primers.

Library preparation was by the immunoSEQ multiplex PCR assay. To provide template for TCR sequencing, every sample had RNA extracted and reverse transcribed into cDNA. SuperScript III was used to make first-strand cDNA, primed with a 2:1 mix of oligo-dT and random hexamers. A synthetic immune receptor repertoire was used to measure amplification bias, and any remaining bias was corrected computationally. The study's own analysis went as follows. Raw reads were preprocessed to remove errors, and CDR3 was defined according to IMGT conventions as the region from the conserved cysteine to phenylalanine. Clonality was calculated as 1 minus Shannon entropy normalized by log2 of the number of productive unique TCRs. CD4 or CD8 identity of scalp clones was inferred by cross-referencing scalp TCRbeta sequences with sorted blood CD4 and CD8 repertoires. Not all clones reach the TCRdb copy of this immuneACCESS table, which keeps in-frame sequences only. Checked studies attribute under half of the gap to unresolved V genes and leave the rest unexplained. The V and J calls and clone size were taken over from that table, and D and trimming were inferred from the DNA. A total of hundreds of thousands of clones appear in this sample, more than 45% of them only once. Of the sample, approximately 1.8% falls within the top ten clones.

Broader findings and caveats from the paper: Resident alphabeta T cells in normal human skin are also sequenced, complicating scalp TCR repertoire analysis, unlike mouse skin dominated by gammadelta T cells. Scalp clonality and the number of expanded CD8+ clones among the top 100 scalp clones were significantly decreased by tofacitinib. TCR sequences shared between patients were less clear than in mice, possibly partly because of HLA diversity in the patient population. Because the treated cohort was small and included a single nonresponder, larger studies are needed to assess links between baseline CD8+ expansion and response. Many expanded lesional clones persisted in scalp and blood during tofacitinib treatment, which may partly explain relapse after stopping treatment. Compared with normal scalp, lesional scalp had higher clonality and more expanded CD8+ clones, particularly in alopecia totalis/universalis, a pattern that suggests antigenic drive.

The CDR3 runs 16 amino acids, cysteine and phenylalanine included. Just the 48-base CDR3 DNA is kept, in frame starting at base 1. V gives up 2 bases and J gives up 1 base, and the segment between their germline ends measures 11 bases. The germline V gene gives CDR1 as SGHTA and CDR2 as FQGTGA. The time point label here, explained by the study, means: about 25 weeks on oral tofacitinib. This specimen's treatment or condition label, per the study, means: oral pan-JAK inhibitor, 5-10 mg twice daily. Lesional scalp punch biopsies and peripheral blood were obtained from alopecia areata patients. PBMCs were isolated by density centrifugation and stained for CD3, CD4 and CD8, and CD4+ and CD8+ T cells were sorted on a FACSAria.

This receptor was obtained from a human donor with alopecia areata. This receptor chain uses TRBV7-3 and TRBJ2-2, and the D gene may be TRBD1, 6 bases matching. Sequencing used CD4+ T cells sorted from blood, obtained at week 24, from a patient treated with tofacitinib. The DNA sequence is given as TGTGCCAGCAGCTTACTCCCGGGACAGAACACCGGGGAGCTGTTTTTT. Its translation is CASSLLPGQNTGELFF.